Below are 3 T cell receptor beta chains sequenced from a single sample in a study of identical twins (dated by TCRdb to the mid-2010s). Libraries were made using 5' RACE. TCRdb names Illumina HiSeq 2000 as the instrument used. In TCRdb, the public reads were trimmed at Q25 with fastp and aligned with MiXCR, with productive beta chains retained. Every CDR3 protein is listed once, alongside the most common genes and DNA of its rows. For this sample the table gives over 500,000 distinct CDR3 sequences, of which 22% were detected only once. About 0.93% of the sample lies in the top ten. This sample also belongs to another study, concerning T cells expressing NK-cell markers.

The specimen was CD4+ T cells sorted from blood. Every receptor here comes from a woman younger than 30 in good health.

The J gene is TRBJ2-5, the V gene TRBV6-5, with D uncertain. Germline assignment: CDR1 MNHEY and CDR2 SVGAGI. CDR3 length: 10 residues. Trimming shortened V by 11 bases and J by 5 bases, and 9 bases separated the two germline ends. CDR3 sequence (DNA): TGTGCCGGCGGCTGGGAGACCCAGTACTTC. It encodes CAGGWETQYF.

This clonotype was seen ten or more times. The J gene is TRBJ2-5, the V gene TRBV6-1; 8 nucleotides agree with TRBD1. CDR1 and CDR2 (germline): MNHNS, SASEGT. Trimming took 6 bases from V and 5 from J; bases not matched to a gene: 11. This CDR3 is built from 15 residues. The DNA for the CDR3 is TGTGCCAGCAGGGTATCTGGACAGGGCAGGGAGACCCAGTACTTC. This sequence encodes CASRVSGQGRETQYF.

This clonotype was seen more than once but under ten times. CDR3 coding DNA: TGTGCCAGCGAATTAGGCCAGACCCCTGAAGCTTTCTTT. Translating gives CASELGQTPEAFF. The chain combines TRBV6-4 with TRBJ1-1, with unresolved D. The CDR3 has 13 residues. The germline V gene has CDR1 MRHNA and CDR2 SNTAGT. V was trimmed by 8 bases and J by 6 bases, leaving 16 bases between them.